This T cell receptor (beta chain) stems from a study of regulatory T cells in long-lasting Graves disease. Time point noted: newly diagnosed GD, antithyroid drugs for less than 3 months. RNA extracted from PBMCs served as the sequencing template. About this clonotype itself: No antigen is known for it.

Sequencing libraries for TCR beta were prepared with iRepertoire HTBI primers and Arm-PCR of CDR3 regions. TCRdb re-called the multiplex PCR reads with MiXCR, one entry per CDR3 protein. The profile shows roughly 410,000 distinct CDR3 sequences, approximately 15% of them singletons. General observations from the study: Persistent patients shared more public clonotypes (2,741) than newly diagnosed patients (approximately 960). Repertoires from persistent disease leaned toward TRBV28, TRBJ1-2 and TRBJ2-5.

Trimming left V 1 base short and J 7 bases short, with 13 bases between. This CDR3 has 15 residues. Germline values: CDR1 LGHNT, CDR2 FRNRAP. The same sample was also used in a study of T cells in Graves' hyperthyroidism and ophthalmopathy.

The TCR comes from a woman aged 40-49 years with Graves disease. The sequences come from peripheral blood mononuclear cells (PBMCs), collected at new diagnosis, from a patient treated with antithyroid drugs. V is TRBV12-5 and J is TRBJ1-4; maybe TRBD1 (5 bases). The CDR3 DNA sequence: TGTGCTAGTGGTTTGGCTGGGACGGGAAGTGAAAAACTGTTTTTT. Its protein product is CASGLAGTGSEKLFF.